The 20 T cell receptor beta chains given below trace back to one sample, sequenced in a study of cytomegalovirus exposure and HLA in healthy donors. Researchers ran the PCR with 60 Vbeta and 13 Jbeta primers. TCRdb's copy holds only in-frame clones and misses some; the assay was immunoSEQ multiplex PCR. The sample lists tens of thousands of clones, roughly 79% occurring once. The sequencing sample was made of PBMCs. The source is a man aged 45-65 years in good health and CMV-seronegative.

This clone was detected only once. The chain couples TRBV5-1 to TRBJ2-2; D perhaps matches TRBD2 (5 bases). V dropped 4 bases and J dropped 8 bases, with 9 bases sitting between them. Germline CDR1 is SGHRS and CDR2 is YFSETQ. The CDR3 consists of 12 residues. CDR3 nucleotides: TGCGCCAGCAGCCGTGAGGGAGGGGAGCTGTTTTTT. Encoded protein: CASSREGGELFF.

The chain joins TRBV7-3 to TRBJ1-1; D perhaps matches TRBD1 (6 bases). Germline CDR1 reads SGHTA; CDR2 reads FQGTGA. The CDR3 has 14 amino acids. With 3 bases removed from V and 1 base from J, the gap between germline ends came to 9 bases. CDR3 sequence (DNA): TGTGCCAGCAGCTTGACAGGAAAGAACACTGAAGCTTTCTTT. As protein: CASSLTGKNTEAFF.

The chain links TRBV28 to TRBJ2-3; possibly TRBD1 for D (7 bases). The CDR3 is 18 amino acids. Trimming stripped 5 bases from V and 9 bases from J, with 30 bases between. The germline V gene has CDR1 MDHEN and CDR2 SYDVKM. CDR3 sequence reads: CASSLPRDSPVPDPTQYF. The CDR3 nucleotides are TGTGCCAGCAGTCTACCGCGGGACAGCCCTGTACCGGACCCGACGCAGTATTTT.

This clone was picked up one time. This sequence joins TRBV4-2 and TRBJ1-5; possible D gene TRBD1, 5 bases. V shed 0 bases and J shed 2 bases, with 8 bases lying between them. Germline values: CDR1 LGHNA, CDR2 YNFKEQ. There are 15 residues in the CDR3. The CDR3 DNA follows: TGTGCCAGCAGCCAAGAGCGGGGGGGCAATCAGCCCCAGCATTTT. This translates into CASSQERGGNQPQHF.

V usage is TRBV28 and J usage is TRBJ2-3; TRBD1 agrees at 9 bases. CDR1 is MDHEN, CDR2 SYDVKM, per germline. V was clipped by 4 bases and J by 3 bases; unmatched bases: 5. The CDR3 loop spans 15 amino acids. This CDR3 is CASSSGTGMTDTQYF. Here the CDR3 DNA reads TGTGCCAGCAGTTCCGGGACAGGGATGACAGATACGCAGTATTTT.

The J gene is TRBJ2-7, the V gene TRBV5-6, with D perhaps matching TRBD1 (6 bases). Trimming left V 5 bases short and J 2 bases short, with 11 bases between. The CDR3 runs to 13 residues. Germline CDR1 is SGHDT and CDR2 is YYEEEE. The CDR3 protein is CASRVRDTYEQYF. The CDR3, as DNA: TGTGCCAGCAGAGTCCGGGACACCTACGAGCAGTACTTC.

The CDR3 DNA is TGTGCCAGCAGCCGTAATGTAGGGGGAACTAATGAAAAACTGTTTTTT. Protein: CASSRNVGGTNEKLFF. The chain employs TRBV5-5 and TRBJ1-4, with D maybe TRBD1 (6 bases). The germline V gene has CDR1 SGHKS and CDR2 YYEKEE (reference sequence). This CDR3 comprises 16 residues. The V end lost 4 bases, the J end lost 1 base, and 14 bases lay between the germline ends.

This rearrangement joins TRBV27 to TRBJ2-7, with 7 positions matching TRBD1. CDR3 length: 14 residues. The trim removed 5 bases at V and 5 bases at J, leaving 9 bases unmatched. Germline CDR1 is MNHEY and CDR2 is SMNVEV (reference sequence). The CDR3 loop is CASSTKTGVHEQYF. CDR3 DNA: TGTGCCAGCAGTACAAAAACAGGGGTGCACGAGCAGTACTTC.

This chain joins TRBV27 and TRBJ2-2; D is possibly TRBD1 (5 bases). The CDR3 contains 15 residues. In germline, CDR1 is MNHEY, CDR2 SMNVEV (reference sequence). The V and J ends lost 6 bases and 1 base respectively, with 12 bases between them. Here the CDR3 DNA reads TGTGCCAGCAGCGAGTGGCAGGGGAACACCGGGGAGCTGTTTTTT. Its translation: CASSEWQGNTGELFF.

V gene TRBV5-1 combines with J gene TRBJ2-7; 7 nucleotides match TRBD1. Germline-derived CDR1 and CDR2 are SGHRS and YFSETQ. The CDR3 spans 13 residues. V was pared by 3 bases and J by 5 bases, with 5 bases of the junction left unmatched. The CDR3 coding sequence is TGCGCCAGCAGCTCACCGACAGGGCACGAGCAGTACTTC. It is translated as CASSSPTGHEQYF.

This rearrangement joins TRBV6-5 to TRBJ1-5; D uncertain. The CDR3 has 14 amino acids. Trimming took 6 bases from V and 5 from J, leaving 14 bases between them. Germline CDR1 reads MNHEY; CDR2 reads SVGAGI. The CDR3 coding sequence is TGTGCCAGCAGATCTACAGTGTCCCATCAGCCCCAGCATTTT. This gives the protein CASRSTVSHQPQHF.

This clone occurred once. The CDR3 nucleotides read TGTGCCAGCAGCCAAGCGGCAAGCGGGGATGGAAACACCATATATTTT. The encoded protein is CASSQAASGDGNTIYF. The rearrangement links TRBV4-2 to TRBJ1-3; D is undetermined. The CDR3 covers 16 residues. The V gene's germline CDR1 is LGHNA and CDR2 YNFKEQ. Trimming took off 1 base at V and 3 bases at J, with 13 bases between the two ends.

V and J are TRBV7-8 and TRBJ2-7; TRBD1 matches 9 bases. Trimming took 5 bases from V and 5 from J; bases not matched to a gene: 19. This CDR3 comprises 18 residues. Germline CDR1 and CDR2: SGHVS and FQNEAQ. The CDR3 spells CASSRGQGSSAGAHEQYF. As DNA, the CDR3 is TGTGCCAGCAGCCGGGGACAGGGAAGTTCGGCTGGGGCCCACGAGCAGTACTTC.

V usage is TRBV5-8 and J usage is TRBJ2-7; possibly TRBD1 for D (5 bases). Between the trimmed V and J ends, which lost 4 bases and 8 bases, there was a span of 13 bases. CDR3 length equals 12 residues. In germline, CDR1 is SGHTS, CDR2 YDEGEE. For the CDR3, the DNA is TGTGCCAGCAGCCCTAGGGTGGGGCAGCAGTACTTC. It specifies CASSPRVGQQYF. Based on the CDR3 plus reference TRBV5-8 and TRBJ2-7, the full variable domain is EAGVTQSPTHLIKTRGQQATLRCSPISGHTSVYWYQQALGLGLQFLLWYDEGEERNRGNFPPRFSGRQFPNYSSELNVNALELEDSALYLCASSPRVGQQYFGPGTRLTVT.

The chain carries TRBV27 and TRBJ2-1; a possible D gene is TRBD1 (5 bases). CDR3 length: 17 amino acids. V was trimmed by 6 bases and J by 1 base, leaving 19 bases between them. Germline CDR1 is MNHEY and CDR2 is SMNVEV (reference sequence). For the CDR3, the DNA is TGTGCCAGCAGCCTATATTCAGGGATCGGATCCTACAATGAGCAGTTCTTC. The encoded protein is CASSLYSGIGSYNEQFF.

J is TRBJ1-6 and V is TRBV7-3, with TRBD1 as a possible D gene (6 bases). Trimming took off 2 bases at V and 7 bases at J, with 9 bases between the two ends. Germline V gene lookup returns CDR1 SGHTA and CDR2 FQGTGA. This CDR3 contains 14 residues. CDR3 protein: CASSLSGVNSPLHF. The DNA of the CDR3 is TGTGCCAGCAGCTTATCAGGGGTAAATTCACCCCTCCACTTT.

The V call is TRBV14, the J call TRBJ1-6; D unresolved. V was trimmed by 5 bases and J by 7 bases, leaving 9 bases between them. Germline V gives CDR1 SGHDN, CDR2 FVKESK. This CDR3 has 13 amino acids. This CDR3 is CASSTTENSPLHF. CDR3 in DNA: TGTGCCAGCAGCACAACAGAGAATTCACCCCTCCACTTT.

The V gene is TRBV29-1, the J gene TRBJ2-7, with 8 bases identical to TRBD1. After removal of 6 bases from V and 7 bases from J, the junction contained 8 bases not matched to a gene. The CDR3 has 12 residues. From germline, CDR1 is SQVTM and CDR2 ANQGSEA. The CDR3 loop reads CSVRTGPVEQYF. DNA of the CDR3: TGCAGCGTAAGGACAGGGCCAGTAGAGCAGTACTTC.

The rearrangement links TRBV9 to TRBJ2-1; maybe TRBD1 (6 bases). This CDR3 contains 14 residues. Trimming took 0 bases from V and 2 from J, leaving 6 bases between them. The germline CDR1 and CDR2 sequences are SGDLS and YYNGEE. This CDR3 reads CASSVGQAYNEQFF. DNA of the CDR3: TGTGCCAGCAGCGTAGGACAGGCCTACAATGAGCAGTTCTTC. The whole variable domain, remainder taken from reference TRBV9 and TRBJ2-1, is DSGVTQTPKHLITATGQRVTLRCSPRSGDLSVYWYQQSLDQGLQFLIQYYNGEERAKGNILERFSAQQFPDLHSELNLSSLELGDSALYFCASSVGQAYNEQFFGPGTRLTVL.

The CDR3 loop is CASSYPDVRRTGGGTEAFF. The CDR3 DNA reads TGTGCCAGCAGTTATCCGGATGTGCGTCGGACAGGGGGCGGCACTGAAGCTTTCTTT. This chain uses TRBV27 with TRBJ1-1; TRBD1 aligns across 11 bases. CDR1 is MNHEY, CDR2 SMNVEV, per germline (reference sequence). V trimming: 4 bases; J trimming: 4 bases; junction bases outside the gene matches: 17. This CDR3 contains 19 residues.